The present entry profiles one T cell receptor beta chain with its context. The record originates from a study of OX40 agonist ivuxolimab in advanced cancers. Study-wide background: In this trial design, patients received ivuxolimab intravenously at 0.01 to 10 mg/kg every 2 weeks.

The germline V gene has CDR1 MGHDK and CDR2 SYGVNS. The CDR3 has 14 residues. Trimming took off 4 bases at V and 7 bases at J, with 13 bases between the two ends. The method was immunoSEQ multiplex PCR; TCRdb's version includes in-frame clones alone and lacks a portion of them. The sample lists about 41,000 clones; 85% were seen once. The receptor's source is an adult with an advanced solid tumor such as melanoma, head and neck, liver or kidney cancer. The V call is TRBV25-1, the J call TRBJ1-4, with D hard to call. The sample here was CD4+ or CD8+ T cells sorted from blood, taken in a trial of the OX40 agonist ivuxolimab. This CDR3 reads CASSVDTVPEKLFF. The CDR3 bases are TGTGCCAGCAGTGTTGACACAGTCCCTGAAAAACTGTTTTTT.